The 30 T cell receptor beta chains reported below all come from one sample, sequenced in a study of blood T cell repertoires in COVID-19. Some clones are missing from TCRdb's copy, which holds only in-frame ones; the method was immunoSEQ multiplex PCR. This table has about 210,000 clones, roughly 78% appearing once. The sample taken for sequencing was peripheral blood. The receptor source for this set is a middle-aged woman with acute or convalescent COVID-19.

The rearrangement joins TRBV12-3 or TRBV12-4 to TRBJ2-1, with D tentatively TRBD2 (6 bases). This CDR3 is 13 amino acids long. Trimming took off 7 bases at V and 9 bases at J, with 16 bases between the two ends. The CDR3 loop is CASTLLLGGEQFF. CDR3 DNA sequence: TGTGCCAGCACCCTCCTCCTCGGGGGTGAGCAGTTCTTC.

CDR3 nucleotides: TGCGCCAGCAGCCAAGGCTGGTGGGCAGGGGGTAAATTTTTGGGCTACACCTTC. Its translation: CASSQGWWAGGKFLGYTF. V usage is TRBV4-1 and J usage is TRBJ1-2; 7 bases are a match to TRBD1. V gave up 1 base and J gave up 8 bases; unmatched junction bases: 19. CDR1 and CDR2 (germline): MGHRA, YSYEKL. The CDR3 consists of 18 residues.

This sequence joins TRBV24-1 and TRBJ1-5; possibly TRBD1 for D (5 bases). Germline loops: CDR1 KGHDR, CDR2 SFDVKD. V shed 4 bases and J shed 7 bases, with 13 bases lying between them. The CDR3 runs 14 residues. The CDR3 spells CATSEGLGGQPQHF. The CDR3 DNA is TGTGCCACCAGTGAGGGGCTCGGGGGGCAGCCCCAGCATTTT.

This chain uses TRBV2 with TRBJ1-6; D gene ambiguous. This CDR3 contains 14 residues. From germline, CDR1 is SNHLY and CDR2 FYNNEI. The ends were cut back, 6 bases at V and 8 bases at J, with 14 bases in the middle. The DNA for the CDR3 is TGTGCCAGCAGGTTGGTGGGTCAGGATTCACCCCTCCACTTT. Protein: CASRLVGQDSPLHF. The full variable domain, its missing parts supplied by reference TRBV2 and TRBJ1-6, is EPEVTQTPSHQVTQMGQEVILRCVPISNHLYFYWYRQILGQKVEFLVSFYNNEISEKSEIFDDQFSVERPDGSNFTLKIRSTKLEDSAMYFCASRLVGQDSPLHFGNGTRLTVT.

The chain couples TRBV19 to TRBJ2-1; no clear D gene. Germline CDR1 reads LNHDA; CDR2 reads SQIVND (reference sequence). V was trimmed by 2 bases and J by 0 bases, leaving 14 bases between them. CDR3 length: 17 amino acids. CDR3 in DNA: TGTGCCAGTAGTATATTGGGCGCCCTGAGCTCCTACAATGAGCAGTTCTTC. Residues: CASSILGALSSYNEQFF.

CDR3 sequence (DNA): TGTGCCAGCAGCTACGGACAGCCCGCGAACACCGGGGAGCTGTTTTTT. Its protein is CASSYGQPANTGELFF. The chain is built from TRBV5-6 and TRBJ2-2; possible D gene TRBD1, 6 bases. This CDR3 contains 16 residues. V was trimmed by 3 bases and J by 0 bases, leaving 12 bases between them. CDR1 and CDR2 (germline): SGHDT, YYEEEE.

The gene calls are TRBV7-2 and TRBJ1-2; 8 bases are shared with TRBD1. This CDR3 region has 12 residues. V lost 8 bases and J lost 5; bases outside the gene matches: 4. Germline V gene lookup returns CDR1 SGHTA and CDR2 FQGNSA. This CDR3 is CASVGQEYGYTF. In nucleotides, the CDR3 is TGTGCCAGCGTGGGACAGGAATATGGCTACACCTTC.

The chain links TRBV7-2 to TRBJ1-5; 7 nucleotides match TRBD1. The CDR3 is made up of 14 amino acids. Germline V gene lookup returns CDR1 SGHTA and CDR2 FQGNSA. V gave up 5 bases and J gave up 2 bases; unmatched junction bases: 3. The CDR3 spells CASSGTGGNQPQHF. The CDR3 nucleotides are TGTGCCAGCAGCGGAACAGGGGGCAATCAGCCCCAGCATTTT. The variable domain in full, completed from reference TRBV7-2 and TRBJ1-5, reads GAGVSQSPSNKVTEKGKDVELRCDPISGHTALYWYRQSLGQGLEFLIYFQGNSAPDKSGLPSDRFSAERTGGSVSTLTIQRTQQEDSAVYLCASSGTGGNQPQHFGDGTRLSIL.

This chain uses TRBV30 with TRBJ2-7, with D tentatively TRBD2 (5 bases). Germline V gives CDR1 GTSNPN, CDR2 SVGIG (reference sequence). Deletions cut 4 bases from V and 6 bases from J, with 16 bases between. CDR3 length: 13 residues. CDR3 bases: TGTGCCTGGAAGGGAGTGGGAGCACCCGAGCAGTACTTC. Its protein is CAWKGVGAPEQYF.

The rearrangement joins TRBV6-6 to TRBJ2-1, with 7 bases aligning to TRBD2. CDR3 length: 15 amino acids. V shed 7 bases, J shed 1 base, and the junction held 7 bases outside the gene matches. The germline CDR1 and CDR2 sequences are MNHNY and SVGAGI (reference sequence). CDR3 in amino acids: CASNLAAPSYNEQFF. DNA of the CDR3: TGTGCCAGCAATCTAGCGGCACCTTCCTACAATGAGCAGTTCTTC.

The rearrangement joins TRBV19 to TRBJ2-2, with 8 bases fitting TRBD1. The ends lost 8 bases at V and 2 bases at J; junction bases unmatched: 7. The CDR3 is made up of 15 amino acids. Germline lookup yields CDR1 LNHDA and CDR2 SQIVND (reference sequence). The CDR3 DNA reads as TGTGCCAGTGGGAGGACAGGGTTTAACACCGGGGAGCTGTTTTTT. This encodes CASGRTGFNTGELFF.

The rearrangement links TRBV5-6 to TRBJ1-1, with D maybe TRBD1 (5 bases). The ends were cut back, 6 bases at V and 1 base at J, with 16 bases in the middle. Germline V CDR1 and CDR2: SGHDT, YYEEEE. This CDR3 spans 15 amino acids. This chain's CDR3 is CASITFDRPNTEAFF. The CDR3 coding sequence is TGTGCCAGCATCACCTTTGACAGACCGAACACTGAAGCTTTCTTT.

V usage is TRBV5-3 and J usage is TRBJ2-7, with 7 bases fitting TRBD1. TRBV5-3 is filed as an ORF, its function uncertain. The CDR3 totals 15 residues. V shed 4 bases, J shed 4 bases, and the junction held 11 bases outside the gene matches. The CDR3 DNA sequence: TGTGCCAGAAGCCAAAAGGGGGCGCGGATATACGAGCAGTACTTC. It translates to CARSQKGARIYEQYF.

The chain has TRBV7-3 and TRBJ2-1; TRBD1 is a possible D gene (5 bases). From germline, CDR1 is SGHTA and CDR2 FQGTGA. This CDR3 region has 12 residues. V shed 5 bases and J shed 8 bases, with 10 bases lying between them. CDR3 bases: TGTGCCAGCAGCCCCCTAGGGGATGAGCAGTTCTTC. Its translation: CASSPLGDEQFF.

The chain has TRBV9 and TRBJ2-2; no firm D call. The CDR3 consists of 17 residues. Per the germline V gene, CDR1 is SGDLS and CDR2 is YYNGEE. V was trimmed by 3 bases and J by 0 bases, leaving 15 bases between them. In nucleotides, the CDR3 is TGTGCCAGCAGCGGGGTAGGCGGCAGACCGAACACCGGGGAGCTGTTTTTT. Protein sequence: CASSGVGGRPNTGELFF.

The chain joins TRBV29-1 to TRBJ1-1; D is uncertain. Deletions cut 6 bases from V and 4 bases from J, with 15 bases between. The CDR3 loop spans 13 amino acids. The germline gives CDR1 SQVTM, CDR2 ANQGSEA. As DNA, the CDR3 is TGCAGCGTGGTGGAGGGTTACGGCACTGAAGCTTTCTTT. It specifies CSVVEGYGTEAFF.

The chain joins TRBV30 to TRBJ2-5; 10 bases map to TRBD2. The CDR3 sequence is 15 residues long. V lost 0 bases, J lost 2 bases, and 3 bases stayed unmatched. Germline V lookup: CDR1 GTSNPN, CDR2 SVGIG (reference sequence). CDR3 coding DNA: TGTGCCTGGAGTGTGGTAGCGGGAGGACAAGAGACCCAGTACTTC. Encoded protein: CAWSVVAGGQETQYF.

This clone was seen more than once but under ten times. The chain couples TRBV11-3 to TRBJ1-2, with D possibly TRBD1 on 5 matching bases. The V and J ends lost 6 bases and 3 bases respectively, with 14 bases between them. CDR3 length: 14 residues. CDR1 is SGHNT and CDR2 is YENEEA in the germline V gene. The CDR3 reads CASSCDSYDYGYTF. The CDR3 DNA reads TGTGCCAGCAGTTGTGACAGTTATGACTATGGCTACACCTTC.

This clone is a singleton in its sample. The V gene is TRBV4-1, the J gene TRBJ1-6, with 10 positions matching TRBD1. Trimming removed 4 bases from V and 7 bases from J; junction bases left unmatched: 7. The CDR3 is 16 residues long. Germline V lookup: CDR1 MGHRA, CDR2 YSYEKL. CDR3 nucleotide sequence: TGCGCCAGCAGCCCTCACGGACAGGGGGTGAATTCACCCCTCCACTTT. Protein: CASSPHGQGVNSPLHF.

The rearrangement uses TRBV4-2 and TRBJ2-3; 9 positions match TRBD2. CDR1 and CDR2 (germline): LGHNA, YNFKEQ. V was clipped by 1 base and J by 7 bases; unmatched bases: 9. This CDR3 spans 16 amino acids. CDR3 in DNA: TGTGCCAGCAGCCAAGGCGGCGGGGGGGCCGGATATACGCAGTATTTT. Translated: CASSQGGGGAGYTQYF.

J is TRBJ1-2 and V is TRBV27; 7 nucleotides agree with TRBD1. CDR3 length: 13 amino acids. J was trimmed by 0 bases and V by 9 bases; bases with no gene match: 4. CDR1 and CDR2 (germline): MNHEY, SMNVEV (reference sequence). CDR3 protein: CASSGQSNYGYTF. The DNA for the CDR3 is TGTGCCAGTTCGGGACAGTCTAACTATGGCTACACCTTC.

This clone was counted a few times. This sequence joins TRBV27 and TRBJ2-7; TRBD1 aligns across 8 bases. Germline V gives CDR1 MNHEY, CDR2 SMNVEV (reference sequence). The trim removed 5 bases at V and 4 bases at J, leaving 10 bases unmatched. The CDR3 runs to 15 residues. CDR3 DNA sequence: TGTGCCAGCAGTAAAACAGGGGGTGGGGGTTACGAGCAGTACTTC. As protein: CASSKTGGGGYEQYF.

The V gene is TRBV15, the J gene TRBJ1-2; 8 nucleotides agree with TRBD1. Germline-derived CDR1 and CDR2 are LNHNV and YYDKDF (reference sequence). The V and J ends lost 0 bases and 7 bases, in that order; junction bases with no gene match: 7. The CDR3 has 15 amino acids. The CDR3 sequence: CATSRDRTGPAGYTF. The DNA for the CDR3 is TGTGCCACCAGCAGAGATCGGACAGGGCCCGCTGGCTACACCTTC.

The chain has TRBV12-5 and TRBJ2-1; D not certain. The length of the CDR3 is 12 residues. Trimming took 1 base from V and 6 from J, leaving 4 bases between them. Germline CDR1 is LGHNT and CDR2 is FRNRAP. This chain's CDR3 is CASGLGGNEQFF. The CDR3 bases are TGTGCTAGTGGTTTGGGCGGCAATGAGCAGTTCTTC.

The sample holds a few counts of this clone. The CDR3 spells CASSEESGGALTGELFF. DNA of the CDR3: TGCGCCAGCAGTGAGGAAAGCGGGGGGGCCCTCACCGGGGAGCTGTTTTTT. This chain joins TRBV10-1 and TRBJ2-2; 10 bases are shared with TRBD2. Trimming at V came to 2 bases and at J to 4 bases, leaving 7 bases not matched to a gene. The CDR3 has 17 amino acids. CDR1 WNHNN and CDR2 SYGVQD come from the germline V gene (reference sequence).

This clone was seen more than once but under ten times. V is TRBV2 and J is TRBJ1-4, with 7 bases lining up with TRBD1. The trim removed 6 bases at V and 5 bases at J, leaving 6 bases unmatched. The length of the CDR3 is 14 residues. In germline, CDR1 is SNHLY, CDR2 FYNNEI. CDR3 sequence: CASRDREKNEKLFF. CDR3 nucleotide sequence: TGTGCCAGCAGAGACAGGGAGAAGAATGAAAAACTGTTTTTT.

The gene calls are TRBV29-1 and TRBJ2-3; D is uncertain. Trimming took 3 bases from V and 3 from J, leaving 7 bases between them. The germline CDR1 and CDR2 sequences are SQVTM and ANQGSEA. The CDR3 contains 12 residues. The CDR3 spells CSVEGRTDTQYF. The CDR3 DNA follows: TGCAGCGTTGAGGGCAGAACAGATACGCAGTATTTT.

This rearrangement joins TRBV30 to TRBJ2-7, with TRBD2 as a possible D gene (6 bases). The V end lost 2 bases, the J end lost 0 bases, and 8 bases lay between the germline ends. The CDR3 contains 13 residues. The germline V gene has CDR1 GTSNPN and CDR2 SVGIG (reference sequence). CDR3 bases: TGTGCCTGGAGTCTAGCGAGCTCCTACGAGCAGTACTTC. Translating gives CAWSLASSYEQYF.

This clone was seen just once. The chain has TRBV5-3 and TRBJ2-2, with 8 nucleotides matching TRBD2. TRBV5-3 is flagged as an ORF with uncertain function. J gave up 3 bases and V 4 bases, and 5 bases lay outside the gene matches. The length of the CDR3 is 15 residues. The CDR3 DNA sequence: TGTGCCAGAAGCCCCAGCGGGAGTGACACCGGGGAGCTGTTTTTT. Translated: CARSPSGSDTGELFF.

This chain joins TRBV6-6 and TRBJ2-1; the match to TRBD1 covers 7 bases. Trimming removed 2 bases from V and 7 bases from J; junction bases left unmatched: 8. Germline CDR1 reads MNHNY; CDR2 reads SVGAGI (reference sequence). The CDR3 length is 15 residues. CDR3 in DNA: TGTGCCAGCAGTTACGAGGGGGCGCGGTTGAATGAGCAGTTCTTC. The encoded protein is CASSYEGARLNEQFF.